The rows below give T cell receptor beta chains drawn from one sample of a study of blood T cell repertoires in COVID-19. Assay: immunoSEQ multiplex PCR; the TCRdb copy retains only in-frame clones and omits some. In the table there are about 260,000 clones, approximately 85% of which are singletons. Sequenced input: peripheral blood. The receptors stem from a human donor in a cohort sampled during active COVID-19. Each CDR3 is given with its conserved first and last residue. Each record gives: CDR3 length, V gene, D gene, clone size, J gene, CDR3 protein, CDR3 DNA. The D gene is left open where the match is weak. The size of a clone is reported for some rows only, either as once, few or many, or as a class for expanded clones.

16	TRBV19	NA	NA	TRBJ1-5	CASSISSAGSNQPQHF	TGTGCCAGTAGTATCTCCAGTGCGGGGAGCAATCAGCCCCAGCATTTT
14	TRBV9	TRBD1	NA	TRBJ1-2	CASSGYRGKDGYTF	TGTGCCAGCAGCGGATACAGGGGGAAGGATGGCTACACCTTC
14	TRBV14	TRBD1	NA	TRBJ1-1	CASSLGQGHTEAFF	TGTGCCAGCAGCTTGGGACAGGGTCACACTGAAGCTTTCTTT
12	TRBV24-1	TRBD1	NA	TRBJ2-5	CATSGEGQPEYF	TGTGCCACCAGTGGCGAGGGACAGCCTGAGTACTTC
17	TRBV5-8	NA	NA	TRBJ2-3	CASSAGTLGGAADTQYF	TGTGCCAGCAGCGCAGGGACTCTCGGGGGAGCGGCAGATACGCAGTATTTT
15	TRBV6-5	TRBD1	NA	TRBJ2-7	CASSYSGTGRYEQYF	TGTGCCAGCAGTTACTCGGGGACAGGGAGGTACGAGCAGTACTTC
16	TRBV4-3	NA	NA	TRBJ1-3	CASSQDSTGTGNTIYF	TGCGCCAGCAGCCAAGATTCAACGGGGACTGGAAACACCATATATTTT
16	TRBV24-1	NA	NA	TRBJ1-6	CATSDASGVAHSPLHF	TGTGCCACCAGTGATGCTAGCGGGGTAGCGCATTCACCCCTCCACTTT
16	TRBV19	TRBD2	NA	TRBJ2-5	CASSTAGTSDQETQYF	TGTGCCAGTAGTACCGCCGGGACTAGTGACCAAGAGACCCAGTACTTC
21	TRBV3-1/TRBV3-2	NA	NA	TRBJ1-6	CASSQERSGGFKFSYNSPLHF	TGTGCCAGCAGCCAAGAAAGGAGTGGGGGCTTTAAGTTCTCCTATAATTCACCCCTCCACTTT
15	TRBV5-1	TRBD2	NA	TRBJ2-5	CASSFPSGIQETQYF	TGCGCCAGCAGCTTCCCCAGCGGGATCCAAGAGACCCAGTACTTC
14	TRBV11-2	TRBD1	few	TRBJ1-1	CASSLRGQDPEAFF	TGTGCCAGCAGCTTAAGGGGGCAAGATCCTGAAGCTTTCTTT
16	TRBV18	TRBD1	NA	TRBJ1-6	CASSIGTALPYSPLHF	TGTGCCAGCTCGATCGGGACAGCCCTTCCATATTCACCCCTCCACTTT
12	TRBV11-2	NA	once	TRBJ2-7	CASSKDIYEQYF	TGTGCCAGCAGCAAAGACATATACGAGCAGTACTTC
14	TRBV3-1/TRBV3-2	NA	NA	TRBJ1-6	CASSQDRGHSPLHF	TGTGCCAGCAGCCAGGACCGCGGGCATTCACCCCTCCACTTT
12	TRBV9	NA	NA	TRBJ2-7	CASSAGTYEQYF	TGTGCCAGCAGCGCCGGGACCTACGAGCAGTACTTC
14	TRBV7-9	NA	NA	TRBJ2-7	CASSAYRDFYEQYF	TGTGCCAGCAGCGCTTACAGGGATTTCTACGAGCAGTACTTC
15	TRBV4-2	NA	NA	TRBJ2-5	CASSLRQGPQETQYF	TGTGCCAGCAGCCTCAGGCAGGGGCCCCAAGAGACCCAGTACTTC
14	TRBV7-9	NA	NA	TRBJ2-7	CASSLALSNNEQYF	TGTGCCAGCAGCTTAGCGCTGTCAAACAACGAGCAGTACTTC
13	TRBV11-2	NA	NA	TRBJ2-2	CASSLVITGELFF	TGTGCCAGCAGCTTAGTAATCACCGGGGAGCTGTTTTTT
15	TRBV7-2	TRBD1	NA	TRBJ1-1	CASKPDRGLGTEAFF	TGTGCCAGCAAACCGGACAGGGGGCTCGGAACTGAAGCTTTCTTT
13	TRBV19	NA	NA	TRBJ1-1	CASSTDRSTEAFF	TGTGCCAGTAGTACGGATAGGAGCACTGAAGCTTTCTTT
15	TRBV28	TRBD1	NA	TRBJ2-5	CASSSSGTGQETQYF	TGTGCCAGCAGTTCTTCCGGGACAGGGCAAGAGACCCAGTACTTC
13	TRBV3-1/TRBV3-2	NA	NA	TRBJ2-5	CASSQGAGVTQYF	TGTGCCAGCAGCCAAGGGGCCGGTGTAACCCAGTACTTC
17	TRBV27	NA	NA	TRBJ1-4	CASSPKEIVLSVEKLFF	TGTGCCAGCAGTCCAAAGGAGATTGTTTTATCCGTGGAAAAACTGTTTTTT
14	TRBV11-2	NA	few	TRBJ1-2	CASRPLGGDYGYTF	TGTGCCAGCAGGCCCCTCGGGGGGGACTATGGCTACACCTTC
17	TRBV28	TRBD1	once	TRBJ2-1	CASSPYRTGGRGNEQFF	TGTGCCAGCAGTCCCTACAGAACAGGGGGTCGGGGCAATGAGCAGTTCTTC
16	TRBV27	TRBD2	NA	TRBJ2-7	CASSLPSTSGAHEQYF	TGTGCCAGCAGTTTGCCTTCGACTAGCGGGGCTCACGAGCAGTACTTC
11	TRBV12-3/TRBV12-4	NA	NA	TRBJ1-2	CASSLGAGYTF	TGTGCCAGCAGTTTGGGGGCTGGCTACACCTTC
17	TRBV18	TRBD2	NA	TRBJ2-7	CASSPPGLALVSYEQYF	TGTGCCAGCTCACCTCCGGGACTAGCCTTGGTTTCCTACGAGCAGTACTTC
13	TRBV10-3	NA	NA	TRBJ2-5	CAISDDTQETQYF	TGTGCCATCAGTGACGACACCCAAGAGACCCAGTACTTC
16	TRBV7-2	TRBD2	NA	TRBJ2-1	CASSLSTSGIYNEQFF	TGTGCCAGCAGCTTGAGTACTAGCGGAATATACAATGAGCAGTTCTTC
14	TRBV28	NA	NA	TRBJ2-2	CASSLGGAGGELFF	TGTGCCAGCAGCCTGGGCGGGGCCGGCGGGGAGCTGTTTTTT
14	TRBV7-2	TRBD2	NA	TRBJ2-7	CASSPGGVSYEQYF	TGTGCCAGCAGCCCGGGGGGGGTCTCCTACGAGCAGTACTTC
16	TRBV6-2/TRBV6-3	NA	NA	TRBJ1-5	CASSYGGSNSNQPQHF	TGTGCCAGCAGTTACGGAGGTTCTAATAGCAATCAGCCCCAGCATTTT
15	TRBV9	NA	NA	TRBJ1-1	CASSVAGTPSTEAFF	TGTGCCAGCAGCGTAGCCGGGACACCTAGCACTGAAGCTTTCTTT
20	TRBV2	TRBD1	NA	TRBJ2-6	CASSDLLTGQGGSGANVLTF	TGTGCCAGCAGTGATTTGTTGACCGGACAGGGGGGCTCTGGGGCCAACGTCCTGACTTTC
16	TRBV6-5	TRBD1	NA	TRBJ2-3	CASSYSGQPSTDTQYF	TGTGCCAGCAGTTACTCGGGACAGCCTAGCACAGATACGCAGTATTTT
16	TRBV11-2	TRBD1	NA	TRBJ2-7	CASSPGDGQGIGEQYF	TGTGCCAGCAGCCCAGGGGATGGACAGGGGATAGGAGAGCAGTACTTC
13	TRBV6-5	NA	NA	TRBJ1-1	CASSRGEGSEAFF	TGTGCCAGCAGTCGCGGGGAGGGCTCTGAAGCTTTCTTT
13	TRBV2	NA	NA	TRBJ1-2	CASSELGTGGYTF	TGTGCCAGCAGTGAATTGGGTACGGGAGGCTACACCTTC
16	TRBV6-5	NA	NA	TRBJ1-4	CASSYGTHTTNEKLFF	TGTGCCAGCAGTTACGGGACACATACAACTAATGAAAAACTGTTTTTT
15	TRBV19	NA	NA	TRBJ1-1	CASSIAAYVNTEAFF	TGTGCCAGTAGTATAGCCGCCTATGTGAACACTGAAGCTTTCTTT
11	TRBV12-3/TRBV12-4	NA	NA	TRBJ2-1	CASSLTGLQFF	TGTGCCAGCAGTTTGACGGGGTTGCAGTTCTTC
16	TRBV6-1	TRBD1	NA	TRBJ2-2	CASSDHRGLGTGELFF	TGTGCCAGCAGTGACCACAGGGGGCTGGGCACCGGGGAGCTGTTTTTT
21	TRBV6-6	NA	NA	TRBJ1-2	CASSQVRGRLKETARNYGYTF	TGTGCCAGCAGCCAGGTTCGTGGGCGACTAAAAGAGACGGCCAGGAACTATGGCTACACCTTC
12	TRBV6-5	NA	NA	TRBJ1-2	CASSRQNYGYTF	TGTGCCAGCAGCAGGCAGAACTATGGCTACACCTTC
12	TRBV23-1	NA	NA	TRBJ1-2	CASSQLGGGYTF	TGCGCCAGCAGTCAATTGGGGGGAGGCTACACCTTC
13	TRBV10-1	NA	NA	TRBJ2-1	CASMSGPNNEQFF	TGCGCCAGCATGTCAGGCCCGAACAATGAGCAGTTCTTC
13	TRBV27	NA	NA	TRBJ2-5	CASSSGLEETQYF	TGTGCCAGCAGCTCAGGGTTGGAGGAGACCCAGTACTTC
16	TRBV15	TRBD1	NA	TRBJ1-2	CATSRDLAQGASWNTF	TGTGCCACCAGCAGAGATTTGGCCCAGGGGGCTTCCTGGAACACCTTC
13	TRBV7-9	NA	NA	TRBJ2-7	CASSLTSDYEQYF	TGTGCCAGCAGTTTGACTTCAGATTACGAGCAGTACTTC
15	TRBV6-2/TRBV6-3	NA	NA	TRBJ2-7	CASSFPRVSSYEQYF	TGTGCCAGCAGTTTTCCTCGGGTGAGCTCCTACGAGCAGTACTTC
14	TRBV10-2	TRBD1	NA	TRBJ2-7	CASNPDRDSYEQYF	TGCGCCAGCAATCCGGACAGGGACTCCTACGAGCAGTACTTC
16	TRBV6-6	TRBD2	NA	TRBJ2-7	CASSSASGPYSYEQYF	TGTGCCAGCAGTTCAGCTAGCGGGCCTTACTCCTACGAGCAGTACTTC